Listed below are T cell receptor beta chains from one sample, sequenced in a study of T cell repertoires in cytomegalovirus infection. TCRdb itself ran the reads through MiXCR, one entry per CDR3 protein. The sample has roughly 760,000 distinct CDR3 sequences, 35% to 40% seen once. The material sequenced was PBMCs. The receptors derive from a human donor in good health (CMV status not recorded). Some clones in this sample may be carry-over from other donors' samples. Both conserved end residues are part of each CDR3. The D gene is left open where the match is weak. Only some rows state a clone size, as once, few, many or a class for expanded clones.

V: TRBV6-1; J: TRBJ2-5; D: -; size: few; length: 15; DNA: TGTGCCAGCAGTGAAGTAGGGACAATAAAAGAGACCCAGTACTTC; CDR3: CASSEVGTIKETQYF
V: TRBV5-6; J: TRBJ1-1; D: -; size: -; length: 15; DNA: TGTGCCAGCAGCACTCCCCCGGACCGAAGGGCTGAAGCTTTCTTT; CDR3: CASSTPPDRRAEAFF
V: TRBV6-6; J: TRBJ2-1; D: -; size: -; length: 15; DNA: TGTGCCAGCAGAGAGGTCGCTAGCGCCCACAATGAGCAGTTCTTC; CDR3: CASREVASAHNEQFF
V: TRBV27; J: TRBJ1-1; D: -; size: -; length: 15; DNA: TGTGCCAGCAGGCCCCGGGCAGCCGGGCAAACTGAAGCTTTCTTT; CDR3: CASRPRAAGQTEAFF
V: TRBV4-2; J: TRBJ2-3; D: TRBD2; size: few; length: 14; DNA: TGTGCCAGCACCCCGACCGACGGGGGGGATACGCAGTATTTT; CDR3: CASTPTDGGDTQYF
V: TRBV6-8; J: TRBJ1-5; D: TRBD1; size: -; length: 16; DNA: TGTACCAGCAGTCCAACGGACAGGCCTCCCCATCAGCCCCAGCATTTT; CDR3: CTSSPTDRPPHQPQHF
V: TRBV6-2/TRBV6-3; J: TRBJ1-1; D: -; size: -; length: 16; DNA: TGTGCCAGCAGTTACTGGACGGGGCGGTCGAACACTGTAGCTTTCTTT; CDR3: CASSYWTGRSNTVAFF
V: TRBV28; J: TRBJ2-5; D: TRBD1; size: few; length: 15; DNA: TGTGCCAGCAGTACCTCCGGGACAGTCCGGGAGACCCAGTACTTC; CDR3: CASSTSGTVRETQYF
V: TRBV7-2; J: TRBJ2-7; D: TRBD1; size: many; length: 14; DNA: TGTGCCAGCAGCTTAGCCACAGGGGGAGGTGAGCAGTACTTC; CDR3: CASSLATGGGEQYF
V: TRBV5-1; J: TRBJ2-7; D: TRBD1; size: -; length: 11; DNA: TGCGCCAGCAGCATGACAGGGGAGCAGTACTTC; CDR3: CASSMTGEQYF
V: TRBV18; J: TRBJ1-4; D: -; size: few; length: 14; DNA: TGTGCCAGCTCACCACGTCGGTCTAATGAAAAACTGTTTTTT; CDR3: CASSPRRSNEKLFF
V: TRBV5-6; J: TRBJ2-6; D: -; size: -; length: 16; DNA: TGTACCAGCAGCCCTCTAGGGACATCTGGGGCCAACGTCCTGACTTTC; CDR3: CTSSPLGTSGANVLTF
V: TRBV20-1; J: TRBJ2-5; D: -; size: -; length: 11; DNA: TGCAGTGTCAACAGGGCCGAGACCCAGTACTTC; CDR3: CSVNRAETQYF
V: TRBV6-1; J: TRBJ1-5; D: -; size: -; length: 17; DNA: TGTGCCAGCAGTGAAGCGGGCCCAGGGACGGCGAATCAGCCCCAGCATTTT; CDR3: CASSEAGPGTANQPQHF
V: TRBV15; J: TRBJ1-1; D: -; size: -; length: 15; DNA: TGTGCCACCAGCAGAGGCGGAGGGGTGAACACTGAAGCTTTCTTT; CDR3: CATSRGGGVNTEAFF
V: TRBV27; J: TRBJ1-6; D: -; size: many; length: 12; DNA: TGTGCCAGCAGTTTAATCAATTCACCCCTCCACTTT; CDR3: CASSLINSPLHF
V: TRBV28; J: TRBJ1-2; D: -; size: -; length: 12; DNA: TGTGCCAGCAGTTTTCGCCCTAAAGGCTACACCTTC; CDR3: CASSFRPKGYTF
V: TRBV28; J: TRBJ2-3; D: TRBD2; size: -; length: 15; DNA: TGTGCCAGCAGTCCCCGAGGACTAGTAAGGGATACGCAGTATTTT; CDR3: CASSPRGLVRDTQYF
V: TRBV3-1; J: TRBJ2-7; D: -; size: -; length: 14; DNA: TGTGCCAGCAGACAGTTCTTAAGCTCCTACGAGCAGTACTTC; CDR3: CASRQFLSSYEQYF
V: TRBV7-2; J: TRBJ1-2; D: TRBD1; size: many; length: 14; DNA: TGTGCCAGCAGCTTAGCCGGGACAGGGTATGGCTACACCTTC; CDR3: CASSLAGTGYGYTF
V: TRBV6-6; J: TRBJ1-4; D: -; size: few; length: 17; DNA: TGTGCCAGCAGCCGTAGGTCGAGGGGGGGTCCCAATGAAAAACTGTTTTTT; CDR3: CASSRRSRGGPNEKLFF
V: TRBV5-8; J: TRBJ1-6; D: -; size: few; length: 15; DNA: TGTGCCAGCAGCTTGGCCAGGGCCAGTAATTCACCCCTCCACTTT; CDR3: CASSLARASNSPLHF
V: TRBV29-1; J: TRBJ2-3; D: -; size: -; length: 13; DNA: TGCAGCGTTCGGCAGGGAAGCACAGATACGCAGTATTTT; CDR3: CSVRQGSTDTQYF
V: TRBV4-1; J: TRBJ1-3; D: TRBD1; size: few; length: 16; DNA: TGCGCCAGCAGCCAAGACGACAGGGGACATGGAAACACCATATATTTT; CDR3: CASSQDDRGHGNTIYF
V: TRBV7-2; J: TRBJ2-1; D: -; size: many; length: 15; DNA: TGTGCCAGCAGCCTGACTTCGAATTCTTACAATGAGCAGTTCTTC; CDR3: CASSLTSNSYNEQFF
V: TRBV27; J: TRBJ2-3; D: TRBD2; size: few; length: 17; DNA: TGTGCCAGCAGTTTATCGGCTAGCGGGGGTATCACAGATACGCAGTATTTT; CDR3: CASSLSASGGITDTQYF
V: TRBV2; J: TRBJ2-5; D: -; size: few; length: 15; DNA: TGTGCCAGCAGCCCTAACTTCGGGGGCGCAGAGACCCAGTACTTC; CDR3: CASSPNFGGAETQYF
V: TRBV5-4; J: TRBJ1-3; D: TRBD1; size: -; length: 15; DNA: TGTGCCAGCAGCCCGGGACAGGTGGCTGGAAACACCATATATTTT; CDR3: CASSPGQVAGNTIYF
V: TRBV6-1; J: TRBJ2-5; D: -; size: -; length: 14; DNA: TGTGCCAGCAGTGAGGCCTTAGATTGGGAGACCCAGTACTTC; CDR3: CASSEALDWETQYF
V: TRBV5-4; J: TRBJ2-5; D: -; size: -; length: 17; DNA: TGTGCCAGCAGCCGCAAGCATTCAAGGGGAGACCAAGAGACCCAGTACTTC; CDR3: CASSRKHSRGDQETQYF
V: TRBV28; J: TRBJ2-3; D: TRBD2; size: -; length: 14; DNA: TGTGCCAGCAGGTGGGGAGGGCCCACAGATACGCAGTATTTT; CDR3: CASRWGGPTDTQYF
V: TRBV7-2; J: TRBJ2-1; D: TRBD2; size: many; length: 16; DNA: TGTGCCAGCAGCTTATTTCGGACTAGCGGGAACAATGAGCAGTTCTTC; CDR3: CASSLFRTSGNNEQFF
V: TRBV18; J: TRBJ1-4; D: -; size: few; length: 12; DNA: TGTGCCAGCTCACCAACTAATGAAAAACTGTTTTTT; CDR3: CASSPTNEKLFF
V: TRBV5-1; J: TRBJ2-3; D: TRBD1; size: -; length: 14; DNA: TGCGCCAGCAGGTGGGACAGGCGAACAGATACGCAGTATTTT; CDR3: CASRWDRRTDTQYF
V: TRBV6-2/TRBV6-3; J: TRBJ1-3; D: TRBD1; size: -; length: 15; DNA: TGTGCCAGCAGCATCGGGACAGACTCTGGAAACACCATATATTTT; CDR3: CASSIGTDSGNTIYF
V: TRBV6-4; J: TRBJ2-3; D: TRBD2; size: many; length: 15; DNA: TGTGCCAGCAGTGAAGCGGGGGGGGGCACAGATACGCAGTATTTT; CDR3: CASSEAGGGTDTQYF
V: TRBV20-1; J: TRBJ1-1; D: -; size: -; length: 12; DNA: TGCAGTGCTAGAGGTCCGCGTGCTGAAGCTTTCTTT; CDR3: CSARGPRAEAFF
V: TRBV28; J: TRBJ1-1; D: -; size: once; length: 17; DNA: TGTGCCAGCGATTCAGGGGCTATGGGCCTAATGAACACTGAAGCTTTCTTT; CDR3: CASDSGAMGLMNTEAFF
V: TRBV20-1; J: TRBJ2-7; D: -; size: few; length: 12; DNA: TGCAGTGCTAGAGCGGCCACAGGGAAGGTCAACTTC; CDR3: CSARAATGKVNF
V: TRBV12-3/TRBV12-4; J: TRBJ2-7; D: -; size: -; length: 14; DNA: TGTGCCAGCAGTGGACACGGACAGTCCTACGAGCAGTACTTC; CDR3: CASSGHGQSYEQYF
V: TRBV7-9; J: TRBJ1-3; D: TRBD1; size: many; length: 14; DNA: TGTGCCAACCAACCAACAGGGGATAAGAACACCATATATTTT; CDR3: CANQPTGDKNTIYF
V: TRBV15; J: TRBJ2-5; D: -; size: -; length: 14; DNA: TGTGCCACCAGCGGGGGCAATCCAAAAGGGACCCAGTACTTC; CDR3: CATSGGNPKGTQYF
V: TRBV20-1; J: TRBJ2-3; D: TRBD2; size: -; length: 15; DNA: TGCAGTGCTACCATAGCGGGAGGGCGTTGGGATACGCAGTATTTT; CDR3: CSATIAGGRWDTQYF
V: TRBV7-6; J: TRBJ1-1; D: -; size: -; length: 17; DNA: TGTGCCAGCACGTACCTACAGGGCGATGACATGAACACTGAAGCTTTCTTT; CDR3: CASTYLQGDDMNTEAFF
V: TRBV20-1; J: TRBJ1-5; D: -; size: -; length: 12; DNA: TGCAGTGCGGACCAGGGAAGTCAGCCCCAGCATTTT; CDR3: CSADQGSQPQHF
V: TRBV5-6; J: TRBJ2-7; D: -; size: few; length: 15; DNA: TGTGCCAGCAGCTTTGGAGGGGCTCACTCCTACGAGCAGTACTTC; CDR3: CASSFGGAHSYEQYF
V: TRBV19; J: TRBJ2-7; D: -; size: -; length: 15; DNA: TGTGCCAGTAGCGCCCGGACAGCGAGGACGTCCGAGCAGTACTTC; CDR3: CASSARTARTSEQYF
V: TRBV7-2; J: TRBJ2-7; D: -; size: many; length: 17; DNA: TGTGCCAGCAGCTTAGAGCCCACTCACGGGACCGCCTACGAGCAGTACTTC; CDR3: CASSLEPTHGTAYEQYF
V: TRBV10-3; J: TRBJ2-7; D: TRBD2; size: -; length: 15; DNA: TGTGCCATCAGTGAGGGTACTAGCGGGGCCTACGAGCAGTACTTC; CDR3: CAISEGTSGAYEQYF
V: TRBV9; J: TRBJ2-7; D: TRBD1; size: -; length: 14; DNA: TGTGCCAGCAGCCCCGGGACAGGGTGGGCCAAGCAGTACTTC; CDR3: CASSPGTGWAKQYF
V: TRBV28; J: TRBJ2-1; D: -; size: once; length: 12; DNA: TGTGCCGCCGGGGCTAGCACCAATGATCAGTTCTTC; CDR3: CAAGASTNDQFF
V: TRBV12-3/TRBV12-4; J: TRBJ2-3; D: -; size: few; length: 14; DNA: TGTGCCAGCAGACGGGTCGAAGACACAGATACGCAGTATTTT; CDR3: CASRRVEDTDTQYF
V: TRBV19; J: TRBJ2-2; D: -; size: few; length: 14; DNA: TGTGCCAGTAGTTGGCTCCAGGGGACCGGGGAGCTGTTTTTT; CDR3: CASSWLQGTGELFF
V: TRBV5-5; J: TRBJ2-5; D: -; size: -; length: 15; DNA: TGTGCCAGCAGCTTGGAGGGCACCAGTGGGGAGACCCAGTACTTC; CDR3: CASSLEGTSGETQYF
V: TRBV6-1; J: TRBJ1-2; D: -; size: -; length: 15; DNA: TGTGCCAGCAGTGAGGTACCGGGACGGAGTGGAAGCTACACCTTC; CDR3: CASSEVPGRSGSYTF